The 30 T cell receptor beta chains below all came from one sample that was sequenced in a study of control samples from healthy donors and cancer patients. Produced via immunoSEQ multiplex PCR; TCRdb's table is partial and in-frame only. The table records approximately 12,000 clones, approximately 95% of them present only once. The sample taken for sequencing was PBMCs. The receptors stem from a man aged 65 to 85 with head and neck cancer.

CDR3 region: CASSYERQGAYEQYF. The CDR3 nucleotides read TGTGCCAGCAGCTATGAACGACAGGGGGCCTACGAGCAGTACTTC. The gene calls are TRBV7-8 and TRBJ2-7; 9 nucleotides agree with TRBD1. The J segment lost 2 bases and the V segment lost 4 bases, leaving 6 bases of the junction unmatched. The V gene's germline CDR1 is SGHVS and CDR2 FQNEAQ. The CDR3 has 15 amino acids.

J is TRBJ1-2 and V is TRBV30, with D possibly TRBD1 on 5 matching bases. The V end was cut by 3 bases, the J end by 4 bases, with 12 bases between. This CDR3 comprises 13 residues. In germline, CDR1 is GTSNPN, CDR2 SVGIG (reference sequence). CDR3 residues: CAWRRDRAYGYTF. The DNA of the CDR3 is TGTGCCTGGAGAAGAGACAGAGCCTATGGCTACACCTTC.

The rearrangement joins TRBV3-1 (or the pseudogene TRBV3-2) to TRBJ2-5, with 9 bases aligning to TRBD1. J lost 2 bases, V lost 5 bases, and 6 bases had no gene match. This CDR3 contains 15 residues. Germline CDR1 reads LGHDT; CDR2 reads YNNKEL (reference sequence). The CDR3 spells CASSTGTGKQETQYF. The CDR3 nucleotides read TGTGCCAGCAGCACCGGGACAGGGAAACAAGAGACCCAGTACTTC.

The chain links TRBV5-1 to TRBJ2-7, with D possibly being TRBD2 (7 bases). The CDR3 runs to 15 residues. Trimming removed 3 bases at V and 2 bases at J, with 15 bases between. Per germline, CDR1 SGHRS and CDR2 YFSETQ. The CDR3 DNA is TGCGCCAGCAGCTCGGGGGGCGGGATCCCCTACGAGCAGTACTTC. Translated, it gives CASSSGGGIPYEQYF.

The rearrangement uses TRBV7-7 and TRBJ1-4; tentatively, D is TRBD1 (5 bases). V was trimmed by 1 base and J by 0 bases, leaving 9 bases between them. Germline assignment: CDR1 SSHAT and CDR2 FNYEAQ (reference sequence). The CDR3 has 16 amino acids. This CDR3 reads CASSLGGRATNEKLFF. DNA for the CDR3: TGTGCCAGCAGCTTAGGGGGCCGAGCAACTAATGAAAAACTGTTTTTT.

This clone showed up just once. Here the CDR3 DNA reads TGTGCCAGCAGTTGGGGTTCCCCGAACACTGAAGCTTTCTTT. Amino acid sequence: CASSWGSPNTEAFF. The V call is TRBV6-6, the J call TRBJ1-1, with D uncertain. Germline values: CDR1 MNHNY, CDR2 SVGAGI (reference sequence). The CDR3 totals 14 residues. V lost 4 bases and J 1 base, leaving 10 bases between the germline ends.

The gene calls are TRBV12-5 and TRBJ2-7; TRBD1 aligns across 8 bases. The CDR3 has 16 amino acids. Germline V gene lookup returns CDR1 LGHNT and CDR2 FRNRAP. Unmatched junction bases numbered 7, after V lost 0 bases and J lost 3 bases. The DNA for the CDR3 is TGTGCTAGTGGTTTGGTACTGGACAGGGTGCACTACGAGCAGTACTTC. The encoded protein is CASGLVLDRVHYEQYF.

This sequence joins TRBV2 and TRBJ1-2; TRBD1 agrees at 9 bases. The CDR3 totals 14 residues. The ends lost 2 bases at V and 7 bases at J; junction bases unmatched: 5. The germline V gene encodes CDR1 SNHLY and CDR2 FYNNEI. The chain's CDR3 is CASSEFDRGGGYTF. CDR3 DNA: TGTGCCAGCAGTGAATTCGACAGGGGGGGTGGCTACACCTTC.

CDR3 in amino acids: CASSIIAGVVYEQYF. The CDR3 DNA reads TGTGCCAGTAGTATTATAGCAGGAGTGGTCTACGAGCAGTACTTC. The rearrangement joins TRBV19 to TRBJ2-7; D not certain. The CDR3 spans 15 residues. The V end was cut by 3 bases, the J end by 3 bases, with 15 bases between. Germline V gene lookup returns CDR1 LNHDA and CDR2 SQIVND (reference sequence).

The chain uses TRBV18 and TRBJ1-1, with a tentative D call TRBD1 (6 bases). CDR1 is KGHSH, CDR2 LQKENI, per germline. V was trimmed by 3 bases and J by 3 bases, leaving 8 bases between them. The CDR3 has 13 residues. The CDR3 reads CASSPRTDTEAFF. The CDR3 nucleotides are TGTGCCAGCTCACCCCGGACAGACACTGAAGCTTTCTTT.

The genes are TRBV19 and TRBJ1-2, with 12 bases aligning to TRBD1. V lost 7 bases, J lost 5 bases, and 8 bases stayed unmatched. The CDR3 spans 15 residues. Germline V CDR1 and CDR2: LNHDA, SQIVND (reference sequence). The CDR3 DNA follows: TGTGCCAGTACCCCCGGGACAGGGGGCAGGTATGGCTACACCTTC. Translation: CASTPGTGGRYGYTF.

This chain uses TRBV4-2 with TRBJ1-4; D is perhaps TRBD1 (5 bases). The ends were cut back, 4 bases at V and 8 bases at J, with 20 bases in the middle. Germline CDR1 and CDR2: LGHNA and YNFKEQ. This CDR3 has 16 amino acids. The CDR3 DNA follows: TGTGCCAGCAGCCGTACACAGGACTCACCTGGGGAAAAACTGTTTTTT. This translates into CASSRTQDSPGEKLFF.

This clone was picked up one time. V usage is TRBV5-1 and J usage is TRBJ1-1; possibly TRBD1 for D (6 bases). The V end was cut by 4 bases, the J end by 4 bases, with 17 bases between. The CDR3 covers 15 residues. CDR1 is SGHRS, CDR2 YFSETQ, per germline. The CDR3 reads CASSEYRDPSTEAFF. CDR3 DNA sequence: TGCGCCAGCAGCGAATACAGGGACCCAAGCACTGAAGCTTTCTTT.

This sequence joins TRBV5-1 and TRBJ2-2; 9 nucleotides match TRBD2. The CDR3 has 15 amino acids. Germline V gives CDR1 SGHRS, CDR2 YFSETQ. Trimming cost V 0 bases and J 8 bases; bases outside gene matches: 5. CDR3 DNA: TGCGCCAGCAGCTTGGTTAGCGGGGGCCAAGGGGAGCTGTTTTTT. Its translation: CASSLVSGGQGELFF.

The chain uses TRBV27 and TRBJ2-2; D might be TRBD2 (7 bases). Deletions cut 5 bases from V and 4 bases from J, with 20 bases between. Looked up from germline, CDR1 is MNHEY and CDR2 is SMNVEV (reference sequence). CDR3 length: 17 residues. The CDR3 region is CASSPGLGGRGTGELFF. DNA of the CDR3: TGTGCCAGCAGTCCTGGACTAGGGGGAAGGGGCACCGGGGAGCTGTTTTTT.

In DNA, the CDR3 is TGTGCCAGCAGCTTCTACAATGAGCAGTTCTTC. It is translated as CASSFYNEQFF. The chain links TRBV7-9 to TRBJ2-1; the D is unclear. The CDR3 is 11 amino acids. Germline CDR1 and CDR2: SEHNR and FQNEAQ (reference sequence). Trimming shortened V by 3 bases and J by 3 bases, and 0 bases separated the two germline ends.

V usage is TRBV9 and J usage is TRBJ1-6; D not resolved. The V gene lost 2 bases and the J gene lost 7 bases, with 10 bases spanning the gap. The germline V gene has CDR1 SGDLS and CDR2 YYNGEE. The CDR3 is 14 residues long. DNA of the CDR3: TGTGCCAGCAGCGTCCGTACGTCAAATTCACCCCTCCACTTT. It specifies CASSVRTSNSPLHF. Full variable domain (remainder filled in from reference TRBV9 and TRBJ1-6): DSGVTQTPKHLITATGQRVTLRCSPRSGDLSVYWYQQSLDQGLQFLIQYYNGEERAKGNILERFSAQQFPDLHSELNLSSLELGDSALYFCASSVRTSNSPLHFGNGTRLTVT.

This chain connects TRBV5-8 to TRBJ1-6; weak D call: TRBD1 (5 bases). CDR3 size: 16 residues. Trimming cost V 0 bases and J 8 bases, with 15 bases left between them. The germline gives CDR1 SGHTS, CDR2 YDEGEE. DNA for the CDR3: TGTGCCAGCAGCTTGGGGGGGGGTTTCGGCGATTCACCCCTCCACTTT. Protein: CASSLGGGFGDSPLHF.

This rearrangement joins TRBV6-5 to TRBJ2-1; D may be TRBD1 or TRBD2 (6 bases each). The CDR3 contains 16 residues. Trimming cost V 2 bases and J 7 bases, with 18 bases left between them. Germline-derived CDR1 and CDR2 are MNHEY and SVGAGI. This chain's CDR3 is CASSYTLGGAPNEQFF. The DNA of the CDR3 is TGTGCCAGCAGTTACACGCTGGGGGGCGCCCCGAATGAGCAGTTCTTC.

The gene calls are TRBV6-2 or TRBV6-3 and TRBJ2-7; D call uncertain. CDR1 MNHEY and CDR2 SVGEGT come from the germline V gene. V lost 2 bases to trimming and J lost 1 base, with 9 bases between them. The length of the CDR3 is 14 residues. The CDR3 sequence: CASSYLSESYEQYF. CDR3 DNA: TGTGCCAGCAGTTACCTTTCGGAATCCTACGAGCAGTACTTC.

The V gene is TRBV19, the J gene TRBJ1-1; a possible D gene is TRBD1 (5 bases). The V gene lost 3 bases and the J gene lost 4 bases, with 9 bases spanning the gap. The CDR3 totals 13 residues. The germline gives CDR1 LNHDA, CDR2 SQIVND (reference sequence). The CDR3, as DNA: TGTGCCAGTAGTATTATCAGGGCCACTGAAGCTTTCTTT. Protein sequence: CASSIIRATEAFF.

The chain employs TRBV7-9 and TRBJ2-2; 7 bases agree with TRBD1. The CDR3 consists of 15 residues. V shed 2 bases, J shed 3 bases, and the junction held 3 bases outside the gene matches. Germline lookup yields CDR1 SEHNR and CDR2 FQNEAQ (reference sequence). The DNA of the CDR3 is TGTGCCAGCAGCTTATCGACAGGGCACACCGGGGAGCTGTTTTTT. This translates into CASSLSTGHTGELFF.

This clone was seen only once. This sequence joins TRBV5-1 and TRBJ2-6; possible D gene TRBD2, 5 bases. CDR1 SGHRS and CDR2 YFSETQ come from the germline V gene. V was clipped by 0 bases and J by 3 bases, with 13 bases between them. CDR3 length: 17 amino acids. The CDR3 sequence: CASSLVVYGDGANVLTF. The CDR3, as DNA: TGCGCCAGCAGCTTGGTAGTGTACGGGGATGGGGCCAACGTCCTGACTTTC.

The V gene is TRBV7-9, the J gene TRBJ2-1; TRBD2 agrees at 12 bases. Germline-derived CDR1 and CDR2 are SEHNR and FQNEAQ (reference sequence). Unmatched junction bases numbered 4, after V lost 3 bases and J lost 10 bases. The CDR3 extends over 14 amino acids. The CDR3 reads CASSFLAGGPEQFF. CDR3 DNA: TGTGCCAGCAGCTTTCTAGCGGGAGGGCCCGAGCAGTTCTTC.

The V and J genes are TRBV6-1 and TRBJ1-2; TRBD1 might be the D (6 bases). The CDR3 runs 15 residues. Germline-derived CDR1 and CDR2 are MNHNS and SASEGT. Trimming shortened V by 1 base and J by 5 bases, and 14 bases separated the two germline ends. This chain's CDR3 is CASSEEGGGPYGYTF. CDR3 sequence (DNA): TGTGCCAGCAGTGAAGAGGGGGGTGGGCCTTATGGCTACACCTTC.

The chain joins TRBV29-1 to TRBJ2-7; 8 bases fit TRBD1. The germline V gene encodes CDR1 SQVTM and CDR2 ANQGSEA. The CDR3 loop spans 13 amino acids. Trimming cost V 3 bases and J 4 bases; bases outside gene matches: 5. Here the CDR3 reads CSVDGQGVYEQYF. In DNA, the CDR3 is TGCAGCGTTGACGGACAGGGCGTTTACGAGCAGTACTTC.

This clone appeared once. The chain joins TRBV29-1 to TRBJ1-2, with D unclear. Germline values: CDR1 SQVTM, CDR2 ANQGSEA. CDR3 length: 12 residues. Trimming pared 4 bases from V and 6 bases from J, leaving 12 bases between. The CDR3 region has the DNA TGCAGCGTTGGAAAGGTCAAAGATGGCTACACCTTC. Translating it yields CSVGKVKDGYTF.

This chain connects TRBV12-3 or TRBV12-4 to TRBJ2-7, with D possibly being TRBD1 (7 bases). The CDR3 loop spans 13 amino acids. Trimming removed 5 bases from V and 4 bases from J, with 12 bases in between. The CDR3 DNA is TGTGCCAGCAGTCCGCGGGACAGATACGAGCAGTACTTC. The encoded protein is CASSPRDRYEQYF.

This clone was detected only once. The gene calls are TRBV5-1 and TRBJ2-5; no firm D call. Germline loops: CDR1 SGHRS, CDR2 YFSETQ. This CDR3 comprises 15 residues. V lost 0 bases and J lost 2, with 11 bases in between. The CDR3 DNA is TGCGCCAGCAGCTTGGATGGCCGGTTACAAGAGACCCAGTACTTC. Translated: CASSLDGRLQETQYF.

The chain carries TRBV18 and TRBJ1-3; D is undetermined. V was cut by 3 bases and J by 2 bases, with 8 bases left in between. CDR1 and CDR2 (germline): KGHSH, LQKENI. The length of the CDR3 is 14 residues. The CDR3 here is CASSPSSTGNTIYF. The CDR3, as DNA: TGTGCCAGCTCACCGAGCAGCACTGGAAACACCATATATTTT. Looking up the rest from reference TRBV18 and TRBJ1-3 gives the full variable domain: NAGVMQNPRHLVRRRGQEARLRCSPMKGHSHVYWYRQLPEEGLKFMVYLQKENIIDESGMPKERFSAEFPKEGPSILRIQQVVRGDSAAYFCASSPSSTGNTIYFGEGSWLTVV.